What follows are 20 T cell receptor beta chains derived from one specimen sequenced in a study of T and B cells in COVID-19 patients. TRB was amplified from about 250-500 ng of blood genomic DNA. TRB rearrangements were amplified by multiplex PCR with BIOMED2 TRB-A/B primers. TCRdb called the multiplex PCR reads again in MiXCR, with one record for every CDR3 protein. The sample carries just over 5,000 distinct CDR3 sequences, 15% to 20% recorded once. Source material: blood. The receptors stem from a human donor who had recovered from COVID-19.

This clonotype is labeled medium-sized (0.01 to 0.1%). J is TRBJ1-1 and V is TRBV19; possibly TRBD1 for D (6 bases). Germline V CDR1 and CDR2: LNHDA, SQIVND (reference sequence). The CDR3 extends over 14 amino acids. The V end lost 2 bases, the J end lost 5 bases, and 12 bases lay between the germline ends. The CDR3 nucleotides are TGTGCCAGTAGTATACCCTACAGGGAAACTGAAGCTTTCTTT. This gives the protein CASSIPYRETEAFF.

Notes on this clonotype: Mismatch with germline at one junction end may stem from a read error. This CDR3 reads CASSILSTGAEELFF. The CDR3 region has the DNA TGTGCCAGTAGTATTCTCTCTACCGGTGCCGAGGAGCTGTTTTTC. J is TRBJ2-2 and V is TRBV19, with D unclear. The CDR3 extends over 15 amino acids. CDR1 is LNHDA and CDR2 is SQIVND in the germline V gene (reference sequence).

This clonotype came up a few times. The chain carries TRBV28 and TRBJ1-4; 11 bases line up with TRBD1. The J segment lost 7 bases and the V segment lost 2 bases, leaving 3 bases of the junction unmatched. The CDR3 runs 15 residues. Germline CDR1 is MDHEN and CDR2 is SYDVKM. The CDR3 region is CASSLAGQGVEKLFF. The CDR3 DNA follows: TGTGCCAGCAGTTTAGCGGGACAGGGGGTTGAAAAACTGTTTTTT.

V gene TRBV7-2 combines with J gene TRBJ2-5; maybe TRBD2 (5 bases). The CDR3 extends over 13 amino acids. Germline V CDR1 and CDR2: SGHTA, FQGNSA. Trimming removed 1 base at V and 14 bases at J, with 17 bases between. The CDR3 nucleotides read TGTGCCAGCAGCTTAGAAGGCTCCCGGGGTACATACTTC. The encoded protein is CASSLEGSRGTYF.

This clonotype is labeled large. This rearrangement joins TRBV29-1 to TRBJ2-1, with D tentatively TRBD1 (5 bases). Germline V gives CDR1 SQVTM, CDR2 ANQGSEA. CDR3 length: 14 amino acids. Trimming shortened V by 5 bases and J by 3 bases, and 14 bases separated the two germline ends. The CDR3 DNA reads TGCAGCGTTCCCACAGGAGCCTTCTACAATGAGCAGTTCTTC. It encodes CSVPTGAFYNEQFF.

Sample share makes this clonotype medium-sized. The chain joins TRBV6-5 to TRBJ2-2; 10 bases are shared with TRBD1. Germline CDR1 reads MNHEY; CDR2 reads SVGAGI. The CDR3 is 17 residues long. J was trimmed by 7 bases and V by 3 bases; bases with no gene match: 11. CDR3 amino acids: CASSYRWGTGDDGELFF. The DNA for the CDR3 is TGTGCCAGCAGTTATAGATGGGGGACAGGGGACGACGGGGAGCTGTTTTTT.

The rearrangement joins TRBV25-1 to TRBJ1-1; D not certain. This CDR3 has 13 amino acids. V lost 3 bases and J lost 5, with 10 bases in between. Germline V gives CDR1 MGHDK, CDR2 SYGVNS. Here the CDR3 reads CASSEGLRTEAFF. For the CDR3, the DNA is TGTGCCAGCAGTGAGGGGTTGAGGACTGAAGCTTTCTTT. The whole variable domain, remainder taken from reference TRBV25-1 and TRBJ1-1, is EADIYQTPRYLVIGTGKKITLECSQTMGHDKMYWYQQDPGMELHLIHYSYGVNSTEKGDLSSESTVSRIRTEHFPLTLESARPSHTSQYLCASSEGLRTEAFFGQGTRLTVV.

This clonotype is medium-sized (0.01 to 0.1%) by share. The rearrangement joins TRBV5-5 to TRBJ2-7; D gene unclear. The V gene's germline CDR1 is SGHKS and CDR2 YYEKEE (reference sequence). Trimming removed 4 bases at V and 4 bases at J, with 18 bases between. CDR3 length: 15 residues. CDR3 sequence: CASSPSFSLWYEQYF. CDR3 nucleotide sequence: TGTGCCAGCAGCCCAAGCTTTTCGCTCTGGTACGAGCAGTACTTC.

This clonotype is labeled large. This chain uses TRBV11-3 with TRBJ2-2; TRBD1 might be the D (6 bases). V dropped 6 bases and J dropped 2 bases, with 10 bases sitting between them. This CDR3 spans 14 amino acids. The V gene's germline CDR1 is SGHNT and CDR2 YENEEA. The DNA of the CDR3 is TGTGCCAGCAGAGAGGACAGAAACACCGGGGAGCTGTTTTTT. Its translation is CASREDRNTGELFF.

This clonotype has a handful of counts. This sequence joins TRBV5-1 and TRBJ2-2, with D maybe TRBD1 (5 bases). CDR1 is SGHRS and CDR2 is YFSETQ in the germline V gene. The CDR3 covers 16 residues. Trimming stripped 4 bases from V and 3 bases from J, with 16 bases between. CDR3 sequence (DNA): TGCGCCAGCAGCCCTCCCACAGGCAGGGACACCGGGGAGCTGTTTTTT. Translating it yields CASSPPTGRDTGELFF.

The chain recombines TRBV28 with TRBJ2-1; D uncertain. Germline V gene lookup returns CDR1 MDHEN and CDR2 SYDVKM. The CDR3 runs to 15 residues. The germline V and J ends were trimmed by 2 bases and 6 bases, with 14 bases remaining between them. The CDR3 DNA is TGTGCCAGCAGTTTAAGGCAGGTCCCCGGCAATGAGCAGTTCTTC. Translated: CASSLRQVPGNEQFF.

There are many counts of this clonotype. The CDR3 spells CASSTGQPLTETQYF. The CDR3 DNA follows: TGTGCCAGCAGCACGGGACAGCCCCTTACGGAGACCCAGTACTTC. This chain joins TRBV5-8 and TRBJ2-5; 7 bases are shared with TRBD1. The CDR3 extends over 15 amino acids. Germline loops: CDR1 SGHTS, CDR2 YDEGEE. The ends lost 4 bases at V and 5 bases at J; junction bases unmatched: 11.

This clonotype ranks as large. The CDR3 bases are TGTGCCAGCAGTTTTCGATCAGGGAGGCCCCTCAATGAGCAGTTCTTC. It translates to CASSFRSGRPLNEQFF. The chain employs TRBV27 and TRBJ2-1; possible D gene TRBD2, 6 bases. Germline V gene sequence: CDR1 MNHEY, CDR2 SMNVEV (reference sequence). The CDR3 loop spans 16 amino acids. Between the trimmed V and J ends, which lost 3 bases and 6 bases, there was a span of 18 bases.

This clonotype qualifies as medium-sized. This chain uses TRBV5-5 with TRBJ2-3; D might be TRBD1 or TRBD2, each matching 7 bases. The V end was cut by 4 bases, the J end by 1 base, with 16 bases between. CDR3 length: 16 amino acids. Germline CDR1 SGHKS, CDR2 YYEKEE (reference sequence). CDR3 protein: CASSPRGGLGTDTQYF. The CDR3 bases are TGTGCCAGCAGCCCCAGGGGGGGTTTGGGCACAGATACGCAGTATTTT. Filled out from reference TRBV5-5 and TRBJ2-3, the complete variable domain reads DAGVTQSPTHLIKTRGQQVTLRCSPISGHKSVSWYQQVLGQGPQFIFQYYEKEERGRGNFPDRFSARQFPNYSSELNVNALLLGDSALYLCASSPRGGLGTDTQYFGPGTRLTVL.

The chain links TRBV11-3 to TRBJ2-5; TRBD2 matches at 11 bases. Germline V gives CDR1 SGHNT, CDR2 YENEEA. V dropped 4 bases and J dropped 0; count of bases not matched to a gene: 10. CDR3 length equals 18 residues. This CDR3 reads CASSSLRVAGGYQETQYF. The CDR3 DNA is TGTGCCAGCAGCTCCTTGAGGGTAGCGGGGGGGTACCAAGAGACCCAGTACTTC.

V is TRBV25-1 and J is TRBJ2-2; D remains unclear. Per germline, CDR1 MGHDK and CDR2 SYGVNS. There are 13 residues in the CDR3. V was shortened by 2 bases and J by 3 bases, with 4 bases between the two germline ends. The CDR3 loop reads CASSEQDTGELFF. The CDR3 nucleotides read TGTGCCAGCAGTGAACAGGACACCGGGGAGCTGTTTTTT. The whole variable domain, remainder taken from reference TRBV25-1 and TRBJ2-2, is EADIYQTPRYLVIGTGKKITLECSQTMGHDKMYWYQQDPGMELHLIHYSYGVNSTEKGDLSSESTVSRIRTEHFPLTLESARPSHTSQYLCASSEQDTGELFFGEGSRLTVL.

This clonotype qualifies as medium-sized (0.01 to 0.1%). This rearrangement joins TRBV6-1 to TRBJ1-2; 7 bases align to TRBD1. CDR3 length: 13 residues. Germline trimming cut 8 bases from V and 7 bases from J; bases unmatched to any gene: 10. The germline CDR1 and CDR2 sequences are MNHNS and SASEGT. CDR3 coding DNA: TGTGCCAGCGAATCCAGGGGGGTAGGTGGCTACACCTTC. Translating it yields CASESRGVGGYTF.

A few counts support this clonotype. V usage is TRBV12-3 or TRBV12-4 and J usage is TRBJ2-7; D gene ambiguous. V gave up 4 bases and J gave up 7 bases, with 14 bases separating them. The CDR3 has 13 amino acids. The CDR3 loop reads CASSSIGRGEQYF. CDR3 nucleotides: TGTGCCAGCAGTTCAATAGGACGCGGTGAGCAGTACTTC.

By its share, this clonotype is medium-sized. The J gene is TRBJ1-5, the V gene TRBV6-6, with a tentative D call TRBD1 (5 bases). Germline-derived CDR1 and CDR2 are MNHNY and SVGAGI (reference sequence). V gave up 2 bases and J gave up 2 bases, with 7 bases separating them. CDR3 length: 14 residues. The CDR3 coding sequence is TGTGCCAGCAGTTACGTGGGGGGCAATCAGCCCCAGCATTTT. This translates into CASSYVGGNQPQHF.

This clonotype was found many times. This rearrangement joins TRBV12-3 or TRBV12-4 to TRBJ2-1; 10 positions agree with TRBD2. V was clipped by 3 bases and J by 8 bases; unmatched bases: 4. The CDR3 has 14 residues. The CDR3: CASSFSSGSYEQFF. The CDR3 coding sequence is TGTGCCAGCAGTTTTTCTAGCGGGAGCTATGAGCAGTTCTTC.